Below, 7 T cell receptor beta chains from the same sample are listed, as sequenced in a study of blood T cell repertoires in COVID-19 (TCRdb year 2020). The library was obtained by the immunoSEQ multiplex PCR assay. The immuneACCESS repertoire file appears here via TCRdb, limited to in-frame rearrangements. These files lack a portion of the clones; in checked studies, under half of the deficit traces to unresolved V genes, and the cause of the others is not known. The sample table contains over 200,000 clones; only one count was recorded for roughly nine tenths of them. The ten largest clones add up to less than 4.5% of the sample. Sequencing input: PBMCs or T cells enriched from blood (not recorded which). The receptors were gathered from a young woman with acute COVID-19.

The chain is built from TRBV7-2 and TRBJ1-5, with a tentative D call TRBD1 (5 bases). V was cut by 3 bases and J by 4 bases, with 10 bases left in between. CDR3 size: 14 residues. Germline-derived CDR1 and CDR2 are SGHTA and FQGNSA. CDR3: CASSFRGQNQPQHF. CDR3 DNA sequence: TGTGCCAGCAGCTTCCGCGGACAAAATCAGCCCCAGCATTTT.

The chain employs TRBV9 and TRBJ2-7; 9 bases are a match to TRBD1. V gave up 4 bases and J gave up 2 bases; unmatched junction bases: 7. This CDR3 is 15 amino acids long. CDR1 SGDLS and CDR2 YYNGEE come from the germline V gene. The CDR3 sequence is CASSLTTGGAYEQYF. The CDR3 coding sequence is TGTGCCAGCAGCCTCACGACAGGGGGTGCCTACGAGCAGTACTTC.

This sequence joins TRBV3-1 (or the pseudogene TRBV3-2) and TRBJ1-1, with D possibly TRBD1 on 5 matching bases. V dropped 3 bases and J dropped 1 base, with 9 bases sitting between them. Germline V gene data show CDR1 as LGHDT and CDR2 as YNNKEL (reference sequence). This CDR3 has 14 residues. The CDR3: CASSQIQGNTEAFF. Here the CDR3 DNA reads TGTGCCAGCAGCCAGATCCAGGGGAACACTGAAGCTTTCTTT.

This chain links TRBV7-6 with TRBJ2-7, with 7 bases lining up with TRBD1. V trimming: 6 bases; J trimming: 13 bases; junction bases outside the gene matches: 12. The CDR3 runs 12 residues. The germline CDR1 and CDR2 sequences are SGHVS and FNYEAQ. The CDR3 coding sequence is TGTGCCAGCAGTACCCCGACAGGGTTGGCATACTTC. Its translation: CASSTPTGLAYF. The full variable domain, in which reference TRBV7-6 and TRBJ2-7 provide the parts outside the CDR3, is GAGVSQSPRYKVTKRGQDVALRCDPISGHVSLYWYRQALGQGPEFLTYFNYEAQQDKSGLPNDRFSAERPEGSISTLTIQRTEQRDSAMYRCASSTPTGLAYFGPGTRLTVT.

This chain joins TRBV7-6 and TRBJ1-1, with 7 bases fitting TRBD1. The V gene's germline CDR1 is SGHVS and CDR2 FNYEAQ. Trimming cost V 0 bases and J 4 bases; bases outside gene matches: 5. This CDR3 has 15 residues. The CDR3 sequence is CASSLAVQGSTEAFF. The CDR3 nucleotides read TGTGCCAGCAGCTTAGCCGTACAGGGGAGCACTGAAGCTTTCTTT.

With regard to this clone: A single base separates this from a much larger clone, so it may be a read error. The chain couples TRBV3-1 (or the pseudogene TRBV3-2) to TRBJ1-1; 7 bases align to TRBD1. CDR1 LGHDT and CDR2 YNNKEL come from the germline V gene (reference sequence). The CDR3 has 13 residues. J lost 3 bases, V lost 6 bases, and 4 bases had no gene match. This chain's CDR3 is CASSDTGDTEAFF. The CDR3 region has the DNA TGTGCCAGCAGTGACACAGGGGACACTGAAGCTTTCTTT.

The chain links TRBV19 to TRBJ1-6, with TRBD1 matching over 7 bases. J was trimmed by 0 bases and V by 6 bases; bases with no gene match: 8. The CDR3 length is 17 residues. Germline V gene data show CDR1 as LNHDA and CDR2 as SQIVND (reference sequence). CDR3 in DNA: TGTGCCAGTAGGAGACAGGGTGAGAGCTCCTATAATTCACCCCTCCACTTT. Amino acid sequence: CASRRQGESSYNSPLHF.